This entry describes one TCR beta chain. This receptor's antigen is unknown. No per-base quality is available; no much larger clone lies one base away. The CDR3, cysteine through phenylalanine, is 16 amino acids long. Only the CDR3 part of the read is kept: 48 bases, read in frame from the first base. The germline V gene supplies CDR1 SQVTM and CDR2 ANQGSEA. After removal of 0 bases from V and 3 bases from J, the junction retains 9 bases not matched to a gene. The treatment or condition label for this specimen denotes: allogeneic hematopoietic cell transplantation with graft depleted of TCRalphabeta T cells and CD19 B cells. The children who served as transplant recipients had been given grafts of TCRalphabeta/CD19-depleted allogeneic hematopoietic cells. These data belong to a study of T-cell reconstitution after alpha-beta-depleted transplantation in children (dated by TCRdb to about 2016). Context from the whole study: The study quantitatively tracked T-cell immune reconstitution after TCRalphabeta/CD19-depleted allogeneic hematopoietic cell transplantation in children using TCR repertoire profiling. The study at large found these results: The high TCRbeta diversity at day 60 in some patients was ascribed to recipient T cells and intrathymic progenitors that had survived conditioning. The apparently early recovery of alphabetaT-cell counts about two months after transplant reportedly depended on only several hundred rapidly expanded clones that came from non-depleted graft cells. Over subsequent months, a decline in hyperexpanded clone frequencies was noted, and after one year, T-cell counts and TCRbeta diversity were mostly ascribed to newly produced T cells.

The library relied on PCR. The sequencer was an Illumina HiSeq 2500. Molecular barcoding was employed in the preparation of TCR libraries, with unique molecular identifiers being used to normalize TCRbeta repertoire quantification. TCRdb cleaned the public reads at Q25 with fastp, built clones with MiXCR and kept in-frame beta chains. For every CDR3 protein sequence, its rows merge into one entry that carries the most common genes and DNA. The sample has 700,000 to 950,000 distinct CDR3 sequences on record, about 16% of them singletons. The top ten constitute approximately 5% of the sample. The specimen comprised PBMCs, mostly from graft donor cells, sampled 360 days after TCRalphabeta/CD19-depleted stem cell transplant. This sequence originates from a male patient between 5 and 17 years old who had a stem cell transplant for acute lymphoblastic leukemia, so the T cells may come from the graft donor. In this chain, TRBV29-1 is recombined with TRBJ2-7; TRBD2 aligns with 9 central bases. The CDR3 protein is CSVEDPASGGYYEQYF. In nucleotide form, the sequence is TGCAGCGTTGAAGATCCCGCCAGCGGGGGGTACTACGAGCAGTACTTC.